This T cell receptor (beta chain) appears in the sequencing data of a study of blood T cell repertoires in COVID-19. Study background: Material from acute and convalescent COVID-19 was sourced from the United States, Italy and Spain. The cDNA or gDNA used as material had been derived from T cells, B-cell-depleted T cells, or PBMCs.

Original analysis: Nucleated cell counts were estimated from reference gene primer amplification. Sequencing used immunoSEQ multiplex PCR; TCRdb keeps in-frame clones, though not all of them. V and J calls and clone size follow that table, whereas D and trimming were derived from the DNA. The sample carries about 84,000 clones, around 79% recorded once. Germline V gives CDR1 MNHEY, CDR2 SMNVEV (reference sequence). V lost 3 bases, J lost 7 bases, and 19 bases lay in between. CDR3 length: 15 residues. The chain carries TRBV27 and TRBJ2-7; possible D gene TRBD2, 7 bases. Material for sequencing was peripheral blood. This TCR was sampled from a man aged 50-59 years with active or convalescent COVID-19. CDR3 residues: CASSFLAGALGEQYF. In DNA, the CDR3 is TGTGCCAGCAGTTTCCTTGCGGGGGCCTTGGGAGAGCAGTACTTC.